This is a list of T cell receptor beta chains from one sample in a study of cytomegalovirus exposure and HLA in healthy donors. Clones were read by immunoSEQ multiplex PCR, and TCRdb kept only the in-frame ones, dropping some. The repertoire holds under 300,000 clones, 86% seen once, with about 1% in the top ten. The sequenced sample was PBMCs. These receptors all come from a woman aged 18 to 35 in good health and CMV-seronegative. The CDR3 runs from the conserved cysteine through the conserved F or W. The order of the fields is CDR3 DNA, CDR3 protein, J gene, clone size, V gene, D gene. The D gene is left open where the match is weak. Only some rows state a clone size, as once, few, many or a class for expanded clones.

TGTGCCTGGAGTGGACAGGGTGTTGAAGCTTTCTTT	CAWSGQGVEAFF	TRBJ1-1	NA	TRBV30	TRBD1
TGTGCCTGGGACAGGGGGGTCAATCAGCCCCAGCATTTT	CAWDRGVNQPQHF	TRBJ1-5	NA	TRBV30	TRBD1
TGTGCCTGGATTATCGGGGTCACCTCCTACAATGAGCAGTTCTTC	CAWIIGVTSYNEQFF	TRBJ2-1	NA	TRBV30	NA
TGCGCCAGCAGCTCGCGGGATCCCAGGACAGATACGCAGTATTTT	CASSSRDPRTDTQYF	TRBJ2-3	NA	TRBV5-1	NA
TGCGCCAGCAGAAAGGGGACAGCTCAAGAGACCCAGTACTTC	CASRKGTAQETQYF	TRBJ2-5	NA	TRBV5-1	TRBD1
TGTGCCAGTAGTACGGACAGGGGGCGTAACTATGGCTACACCTTC	CASSTDRGRNYGYTF	TRBJ1-2	NA	TRBV19	TRBD1
TGTGCCATCAGTGGTAATCGGGACAGGGAGCTGTTTTTT	CAISGNRDRELFF	TRBJ2-2	once	TRBV10-3	NA
TGTGCCAGCAGCCCCCGGGGGACGAACACTGAAGCTTTCTTT	CASSPRGTNTEAFF	TRBJ1-1	NA	TRBV7-9	NA
TGTGCCAGCAGCTATACAGGGGGCCTAGGGCAGCCCCAGCATTTT	CASSYTGGLGQPQHF	TRBJ1-5	NA	TRBV7-3	TRBD1
TGTGCCAGCTCACCATTTCCGGACAATGAGCAGTTCTTC	CASSPFPDNEQFF	TRBJ2-1	NA	TRBV18	NA
TGTGCCAGCAGATTAGCGGGAGACGCGGATGAGCAGTTCTTC	CASRLAGDADEQFF	TRBJ2-1	NA	TRBV7-2	TRBD2